Listed here is a single T cell receptor beta chain. The germline gives CDR1 SNHLY, CDR2 FYNNEI. The ends lost 0 bases at V and 9 bases at J; junction bases unmatched: 3. This CDR3 is built from 13 residues. This record belongs to a study of T cells of healthy individuals. Via MiXCR, TCRdb re-called the 5' RACE reads, giving one row per CDR3 protein. The table shows under 70,000 distinct CDR3 sequences, with about 14% occurring only once. This chain uses TRBV2 with TRBJ1-2; 8 bases map to TRBD1. The receptor comes from a human donor in good health. For the CDR3, the DNA is TGTGCCAGCAGTGAAGCGAGGACAGGGAGCTACACCTTC. Translation gives CASSEARTGSYTF.